The clone carrying this T cell receptor beta chain appeared once. The antigen is not known. The data stem from a study of CD8+ T cells in alopecia areata. The authors extracted RNA and reverse transcribed it into cDNA as the sequencing template. Sequencing used immunoSEQ multiplex PCR; TCRdb keeps in-frame clones, though not all of them. The sample shows approximately 200,000 clones, roughly three fifths of them seen only once. CDR3 size: 13 residues. Trimming left V 2 bases short and J 6 bases short, with 14 bases between. Per germline, CDR1 GTSNPN and CDR2 SVGIG (reference sequence). Study-level results: Many expanded lesional clones persisted during tofacitinib (in both scalp and blood).

Treatment given: oral pan-JAK inhibitor, 5-10 mg twice daily. The J gene is TRBJ2-7, the V gene TRBV30, with a possible D match to TRBD1 (5 bases). Specimen: CD4+ T cells sorted from blood, collected at week 4, from a patient treated with tofacitinib. This TCR was sampled from a human donor with alopecia areata. The CDR3: CAWSPAGSVEQYF. The CDR3 nucleotides are TGTGCCTGGAGTCCCGCAGGGTCTGTCGAGCAGTACTTC.